These 29 T cell receptor beta chains originate from one sample sequenced in a study of graft-versus-host responses after intestinal transplantation. This table comes from immunoSEQ multiplex PCR, and its TCRdb copy is limited to in-frame clones, with some not included. The table has tens of thousands of clones, roughly 94% seen once; the top ten hold roughly 0.53%. Which antigens these TCRs recognize remains unknown. The source was unstimulated CD8+ T cells sorted from spleen or lymph node cells, collected before intestinal transplant. The receptors originated from a human donor who received an intestinal transplant.

V and J are TRBV7-9 and TRBJ2-5, with D possibly matching TRBD2 (6 bases). CDR1 is SEHNR and CDR2 is FQNEAQ in the germline V gene (reference sequence). The V end was cut by 5 bases, the J end by 3 bases, with 13 bases between. The CDR3 contains 14 residues. This CDR3 is CASSHPSGEETQYF. Here the CDR3 DNA reads TGTGCCAGCAGCCACCCCTCGGGGGAAGAGACCCAGTACTTC. The variable domain in full, completed from reference TRBV7-9 and TRBJ2-5, reads DTGVSQNPRHKITKRGQNVTFRCDPISEHNRLYWYRQTLGQGPEFLTYFQNEAQLEKSRLLSDRFSAERPKGSFSTLEIQRTEQGDSAMYLCASSHPSGEETQYFGPGTRLLVL.

The DNA of the CDR3 is TGTGCCAGCAGCTCCAGGTTCAATCAGCCCCAGCATTTT. Its translation is CASSSRFNQPQHF. This chain uses TRBV7-6 with TRBJ1-5; no definite D call. The V end was cut by 4 bases, the J end by 3 bases, with 7 bases between. Looked up from germline, CDR1 is SGHVS and CDR2 is FNYEAQ. This CDR3 has 13 amino acids. The full variable domain, its missing parts supplied by reference TRBV7-6 and TRBJ1-5, is GAGVSQSPRYKVTKRGQDVALRCDPISGHVSLYWYRQALGQGPEFLTYFNYEAQQDKSGLPNDRFSAERPEGSISTLTIQRTEQRDSAMYRCASSSRFNQPQHFGDGTRLSIL.

The chain has TRBV13 and TRBJ2-6; 7 positions match TRBD1. From germline, CDR1 is PRHDT and CDR2 FYEKMQ (reference sequence). Trimming at V came to 2 bases and at J to 2 bases, leaving 0 bases not matched to a gene. The CDR3 consists of 15 residues. Here the CDR3 DNA reads TGTGCCAGCAGCTTAAGGGGGCCTGGGGCCAACGTCCTGACTTTC. This codes for CASSLRGPGANVLTF.

The genes are TRBV6-5 and TRBJ2-3; 8 bases fit TRBD2. CDR1 MNHEY and CDR2 SVGAGI come from the germline V gene. The CDR3 runs to 15 residues. The ends lost 4 bases at V and 3 bases at J; junction bases unmatched: 6. The CDR3 sequence: CASSLGLADTDTQYF. CDR3 nucleotides: TGTGCCAGCAGTTTAGGACTAGCAGATACAGATACGCAGTATTTT.

Here the CDR3 reads CSGGRGLPYEQYF. The CDR3 region has the DNA TGCAGCGGGGGGCGGGGGCTCCCCTACGAGCAGTACTTC. The chain employs TRBV29-1 and TRBJ2-7, with D possibly being TRBD2 (7 bases). The germline V and J ends were trimmed by 7 bases and 2 bases, with 15 bases remaining between them. Germline V gives CDR1 SQVTM, CDR2 ANQGSEA. The CDR3 consists of 13 residues.

V is TRBV7-2 and J is TRBJ2-5, with 7 positions matching TRBD1. The end of the DNA fits TRBJ2-7 better, so the J call may be wrong. Per the germline V gene, CDR1 is SGHTA and CDR2 is FQGNSA. This CDR3 has 15 amino acids. CDR3 protein: CASSPQGEGGYEQYF. The CDR3 DNA reads as TGTGCCAGCAGCCCCCAGGGGGAAGGGGGCTACGAGCAGTACTTC.

The J gene is TRBJ2-7, the V gene TRBV10-3; TRBD2 matches at 11 bases. CDR1 and CDR2 from the germline V gene are ENHRY and SYGVKD. The CDR3 runs to 15 residues. V was clipped by 6 bases and J by 1 base; unmatched bases: 5. Here the CDR3 reads CAIRQLAGGSYEQYF. Written as DNA, the CDR3 is TGTGCCATCAGACAGCTAGCGGGAGGTTCCTACGAGCAGTACTTC.

The chain links TRBV18 to TRBJ2-3; the match to TRBD1 covers 7 bases. After removal of 3 bases from V and 3 bases from J, the junction contained 9 bases not matched to a gene. Germline assignment: CDR1 KGHSH and CDR2 LQKENI. The CDR3 extends over 16 amino acids. The CDR3, as DNA: TGTGCCAGCTCACCCCCAGAACAGGGGAGTACAGATACGCAGTATTTT. This codes for CASSPPEQGSTDTQYF.

This clone was observed once. The V gene is TRBV30, the J gene TRBJ2-6; maybe TRBD1 (6 bases). Trimming stripped 2 bases from V and 2 bases from J, with 13 bases between. The CDR3 loop spans 16 amino acids. Germline CDR1 is GTSNPN and CDR2 is SVGIG (reference sequence). DNA for the CDR3: TGTGCCTGGAGTTCCCTGGGGGCTACTGGGGCCAACGTCCTGACTTTC. Translated, it gives CAWSSLGATGANVLTF.

This rearrangement joins TRBV28 to TRBJ2-7; D unclear. Germline loops: CDR1 MDHEN, CDR2 SYDVKM. Deletions cut 2 bases from V and 3 bases from J, with 11 bases between. CDR3 length: 14 residues. CDR3 sequence (DNA): TGTGCCAGCAGTTTAAGTGGGTTGGGCTACGAGCAGTACTTC. It yields the protein CASSLSGLGYEQYF.

The chain employs TRBV4-2 and TRBJ2-2; D is ambiguous. Trimming stripped 4 bases from V and 4 bases from J, with 13 bases between. The CDR3 length is 15 residues. The germline gives CDR1 LGHNA, CDR2 YNFKEQ. The CDR3 reads CASSRARMSTGELFF. Written as DNA, the CDR3 is TGTGCCAGCAGCCGGGCTCGGATGAGCACCGGGGAGCTGTTTTTT.

The J gene is TRBJ2-7, the V gene TRBV7-9; D is undetermined. CDR3 length: 13 residues. The germline V and J ends were trimmed by 4 bases and 6 bases, with 13 bases remaining between them. Germline values: CDR1 SEHNR, CDR2 FQNEAQ (reference sequence). CDR3 DNA: TGTGCCAGCAGCTCTCCCCCAGGTCCCGAGCAGTACTTC. Encoded protein: CASSSPPGPEQYF.

The V gene is TRBV6-1, the J gene TRBJ2-1; D possibly corresponds to TRBD2 (6 bases). There are 16 residues in the CDR3. V was cut by 2 bases and J by 1 base, with 12 bases left in between. Germline CDR1 MNHNS, CDR2 SASEGT. The DNA of the CDR3 is TGTGCCAGCAGTGAATTGTGGAGGGATTCCTACAATGAGCAGTTCTTC. Protein product: CASSELWRDSYNEQFF.

This rearrangement joins TRBV28 to TRBJ1-1; D not resolved. Trimming took off 9 bases at V and 5 bases at J, with 13 bases between the two ends. Germline V gene lookup returns CDR1 MDHEN and CDR2 SYDVKM. The CDR3 loop spans 12 amino acids. Written as DNA, the CDR3 is TGTGCCAGTTGCGACGGACGGACTGAAGCTTTCTTT. It specifies CASCDGRTEAFF. The whole variable domain, filled in from reference TRBV28 and TRBJ1-1, reads DVKVTQSSRYLVKRTGEKVFLECVQDMDHENMFWYRQDPGLGLRLIYFSYDVKMKEKGDIPEGYSVSREKKERFSLILESASTNQTSMYLCASCDGRTEAFFGQGTRLTVV.

This chain uses TRBV5-6 with TRBJ2-5, with D possibly being TRBD1 or TRBD2 (5 bases each). CDR3 length equals 16 residues. Trimming removed 4 bases at V and 5 bases at J, with 21 bases between. Germline lookup yields CDR1 SGHDT and CDR2 YYEEEE. CDR3 in DNA: TGTGCCAGCAGCGGAGAACTAGGGGTTTTATCGGAGACCCAGTACTTC. Translation: CASSGELGVLSETQYF.

This rearrangement joins TRBV9 to TRBJ2-7; 7 nucleotides match TRBD1. This CDR3 is 15 amino acids long. The ends lost 3 bases at V and 2 bases at J; junction bases unmatched: 8. In germline, CDR1 is SGDLS, CDR2 YYNGEE. CDR3 in DNA: TGTGCCAGCAGCGGAAGGGACAGTAAAGCCTACGAGCAGTACTTC. Protein sequence: CASSGRDSKAYEQYF. The full variable domain, its missing parts supplied by reference TRBV9 and TRBJ2-7, is DSGVTQTPKHLITATGQRVTLRCSPRSGDLSVYWYQQSLDQGLQFLIQYYNGEERAKGNILERFSAQQFPDLHSELNLSSLELGDSALYFCASSGRDSKAYEQYFGPGTRLTVT.

This clone was seen just once. The chain joins TRBV28 to TRBJ2-5; 9 bases are shared with TRBD1. Looked up from germline, CDR1 is MDHEN and CDR2 is SYDVKM. The CDR3 contains 15 residues. The V gene end was trimmed by 4 bases and the J gene end by 4 bases; junction bases not matched to a gene: 7. This CDR3 is CASSSTGTGLETQYF. The CDR3 region has the DNA TGTGCCAGCAGTTCGACGGGGACAGGGCTAGAGACCCAGTACTTC.

The J gene is TRBJ2-5, the V gene TRBV10-1; D might be TRBD2 (6 bases). The CDR3 has 16 residues. V lost 1 base, J lost 2 bases, and 14 bases lay in between. Germline-derived CDR1 and CDR2 are WNHNN and SYGVQD (reference sequence). The CDR3 bases are TGCGCCAGCAGTGAGTTGTCGGGAGAGACACAAGAGACCCAGTACTTC. Translating gives CASSELSGETQETQYF.

This chain joins TRBV27 and TRBJ2-6; tentative D call: TRBD1 (5 bases). The CDR3 runs 18 residues. Per the germline V gene, CDR1 is MNHEY and CDR2 is SMNVEV (reference sequence). V lost 6 bases to trimming and J lost 0 bases, with 18 bases between them. The CDR3 DNA sequence: TGTGCCAGCAGACCAGGACATGGACCTTCCTCTGGGGCCAACGTCCTGACTTTC. Residues: CASRPGHGPSSGANVLTF.

This chain connects TRBV7-9 to TRBJ2-7, with D possibly matching TRBD2 (5 bases). Germline CDR1 SEHNR, CDR2 FQNEAQ (reference sequence). CDR3 size: 14 residues. V dropped 8 bases and J dropped 4 bases, with 18 bases sitting between them. The CDR3 nucleotides are TGTGCCAGCTCCAGTCTCCTAGCTCCATACGAGCAGTACTTC. This encodes CASSSLLAPYEQYF.

A single count supports this clone. The chain carries TRBV25-1 and TRBJ1-1; possible D gene TRBD1, 6 bases. This CDR3 is built from 14 residues. CDR1 and CDR2 from the germline V gene are MGHDK and SYGVNS. Trimming took 3 bases from V and 3 from J, leaving 11 bases between them. The CDR3 bases are TGTGCCAGCAGTGATTACAGGGACCACACTGAAGCTTTCTTT. Translated: CASSDYRDHTEAFF.

This chain connects TRBV28 to TRBJ1-1; D perhaps matches TRBD1 (5 bases). CDR1 is MDHEN, CDR2 SYDVKM, per germline. The CDR3 extends over 19 amino acids. Trimming left V 5 bases short and J 3 bases short, with 28 bases between. In nucleotides, the CDR3 is TGTGCCAGCAGTCCAACTTGGAGCCGGGACCCCATGTCGTACACTGAAGCTTTCTTT. Its protein product is CASSPTWSRDPMSYTEAFF. The full variable domain, in which reference TRBV28 and TRBJ1-1 provide the parts outside the CDR3, is DVKVTQSSRYLVKRTGEKVFLECVQDMDHENMFWYRQDPGLGLRLIYFSYDVKMKEKGDIPEGYSVSREKKERFSLILESASTNQTSMYLCASSPTWSRDPMSYTEAFFGQGTRLTVV.

This clone was observed a handful of times. The rearrangement joins TRBV6-1 to TRBJ2-1; D perhaps matches TRBD1 (6 bases). V gave up 7 bases and J gave up 4 bases, with 14 bases separating them. The CDR3 has 14 amino acids. Germline values: CDR1 MNHNS, CDR2 SASEGT. CDR3 in DNA: TGTGCCAGCATCCCGGGACACCTATACAATGAGCAGTTCTTC. This codes for CASIPGHLYNEQFF.

The rearrangement joins TRBV6-5 to TRBJ2-7, with 7 bases fitting TRBD1. The CDR3 is made up of 13 amino acids. V gave up 4 bases and J gave up 2 bases; unmatched junction bases: 2. Germline loops: CDR1 MNHEY, CDR2 SVGAGI. The CDR3 nucleotides are TGTGCCAGCAGTTGGGGACAGCCCTACGAGCAGTACTTC. Translated: CASSWGQPYEQYF.

V and J are TRBV2 and TRBJ2-1, with D possibly TRBD2 on 6 matching bases. V was cut by 2 bases and J by 9 bases, with 23 bases left in between. This CDR3 has 17 amino acids. Germline assignment: CDR1 SNHLY and CDR2 FYNNEI. The chain's CDR3 is CASSEPRDAVLIGEQFF. Here the CDR3 DNA reads TGTGCCAGCAGTGAACCGCGGGACGCAGTGTTGATTGGTGAGCAGTTCTTC. Filled out from reference TRBV2 and TRBJ2-1, the complete variable domain reads EPEVTQTPSHQVTQMGQEVILRCVPISNHLYFYWYRQILGQKVEFLVSFYNNEISEKSEIFDDQFSVERPDGSNFTLKIRSTKLEDSAMYFCASSEPRDAVLIGEQFFGPGTRLTVL.

The chain employs TRBV19 and TRBJ2-7; 15 nucleotides match TRBD2. The CDR3 spans 15 residues. J was trimmed by 3 bases and V by 5 bases; bases with no gene match: 2. CDR1 LNHDA and CDR2 SQIVND come from the germline V gene (reference sequence). CDR3 DNA: TGTGCCAGTAGTGTGGGACTAGCGGGAGGCTACGAGCAGTACTTC. Translation: CASSVGLAGGYEQYF.

The chain is built from TRBV23-1 and TRBJ2-2, with a tentative D call TRBD1 (5 bases). TRBV23-1 qualifies as an ORF whose function is uncertain. The CDR3 contains 15 residues. The V end was cut by 3 bases, the J end by 1 base, with 9 bases between. CDR3 sequence: CASSQAGRNTGELFF. CDR3 DNA: TGCGCCAGCAGTCAGGCAGGGCGGAACACCGGGGAGCTGTTTTTT.

This sequence joins TRBV6-5 and TRBJ2-1; 11 nucleotides agree with TRBD2. J lost 5 bases, V lost 6 bases, and 6 bases had no gene match. From germline, CDR1 is MNHEY and CDR2 SVGAGI. This CDR3 has 15 amino acids. CDR3 DNA: TGTGCCAGCAGGACCGGGACTAGCGGACACAATGAGCAGTTCTTC. Encoded protein: CASRTGTSGHNEQFF.

The chain has TRBV25-1 and TRBJ1-5; 9 bases fit TRBD1. The CDR3 contains 15 residues. The V gene's germline CDR1 is MGHDK and CDR2 SYGVNS. V lost 4 bases, J lost 7 bases, and 8 bases stayed unmatched. DNA for the CDR3: TGTGCCAGCAGTGCCGGACAGGGGAGCGGACAGCCCCAGCATTTT. Amino acid sequence: CASSAGQGSGQPQHF.